This T cell receptor beta chain was obtained from a study of control samples from healthy donors and cancer patients (dated by TCRdb to 2018 to 2020). Its CDR3 holds 18 amino acids, cysteine through phenylalanine. Of the read, only the CDR3 DNA is kept; its 54 bases are in frame from base 1. In the germline V gene, CDR1 corresponds to SGHDT and CDR2 to YYEEEE. V loses 4 bases at its end and J loses 4 bases; junction bases beyond the gene matches: 14. Libraries were prepared through the immunoSEQ multiplex PCR assay. TCRdb holds this immuneACCESS table with in-frame rearrangements only. Some clones are missing; in checked studies, unresolved V genes explain under half, and the rest has no known cause. For this sample there are 200,000 to 250,000 clones; over 90% appear just once. The ten largest account for more than 1.3% of the sample. Concerning this clone itself: Its target antigen remains unknown. Qualities for individual bases were not recorded, and no much larger clone is one base off.

The chain is assembled from TRBV5-6 and TRBJ1-1; 12 central bases correspond to TRBD1. The source is a man aged 45-65 years in good health. The specimen sequenced was blood. The CDR3 reads CASSPAGTGGVLGTEAFF. The nucleotides are TGTGCCAGCAGCCCTGCGGGGACAGGGGGCGTTTTGGGCACTGAAGCTTTCTTT.